This T cell receptor (beta chain) derives from a study of blood T cell repertoires in COVID-19. As handled by the study authors: Amplification with reference gene primers provided the estimates of nucleated cell counts. Clones were sequenced by immunoSEQ multiplex PCR, and TCRdb holds only the in-frame ones, with some missing. The V and J calls and clone size come from that table; D and trimming were worked out from the DNA. The sample lists some 250,000 clones, 75% to 90% occurring once. V gave up 4 bases and J gave up 8 bases; unmatched junction bases: 6. This CDR3 has 13 amino acids. Germline V gene sequence: CDR1 SGHRS, CDR2 YFSETQ. Enrollees, about 18 to 95 years old, lived in 24 US areas. In Cohort 3, a recovered donor had either two negative PCRs, clearance, or symptom resolution.

The sequence was obtained from a woman between 45 and 65 years old who had recovered from COVID-19. The chain uses TRBV5-1 and TRBJ2-1; TRBD1 matches at 7 bases. The sequencing input was PBMCs or T cells enriched from blood (not recorded which). This CDR3 reads CASSRQGSDEQFF. The CDR3 bases are TGCGCCAGCAGCAGACAGGGATCGGATGAGCAGTTCTTC.